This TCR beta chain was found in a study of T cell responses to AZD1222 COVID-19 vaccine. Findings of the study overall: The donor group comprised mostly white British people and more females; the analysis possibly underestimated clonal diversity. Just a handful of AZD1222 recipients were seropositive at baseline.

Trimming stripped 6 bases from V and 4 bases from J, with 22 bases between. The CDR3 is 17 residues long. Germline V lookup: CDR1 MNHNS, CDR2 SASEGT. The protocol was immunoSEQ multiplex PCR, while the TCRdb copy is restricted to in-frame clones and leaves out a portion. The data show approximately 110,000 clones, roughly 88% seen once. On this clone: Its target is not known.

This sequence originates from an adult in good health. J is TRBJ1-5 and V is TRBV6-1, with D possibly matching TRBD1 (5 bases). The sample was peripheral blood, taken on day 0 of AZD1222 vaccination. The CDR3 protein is CASSEMDRGVGNQPQHF. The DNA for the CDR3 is TGTGCCAGCAGCGAAATGGATCGGGGGGTGGGGAATCAGCCCCAGCATTTT.